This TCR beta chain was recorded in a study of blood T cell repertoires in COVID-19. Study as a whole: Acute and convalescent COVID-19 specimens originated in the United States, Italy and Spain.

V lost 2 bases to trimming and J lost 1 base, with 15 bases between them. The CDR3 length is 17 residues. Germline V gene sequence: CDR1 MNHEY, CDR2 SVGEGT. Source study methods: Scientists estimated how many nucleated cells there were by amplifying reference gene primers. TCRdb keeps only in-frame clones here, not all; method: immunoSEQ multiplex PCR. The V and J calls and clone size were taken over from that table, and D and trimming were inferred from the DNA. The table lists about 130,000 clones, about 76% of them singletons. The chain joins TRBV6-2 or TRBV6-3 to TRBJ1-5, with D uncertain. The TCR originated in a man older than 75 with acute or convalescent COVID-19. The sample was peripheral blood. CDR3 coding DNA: TGTGCCAGCAGTTACCCTATCGGGGAGATAAGCAATCAGCCCCAGCATTTT. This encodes CASSYPIGEISNQPQHF.